This T cell receptor (beta chain) was sequenced for a study of shared clonotypes between healthy human individuals. The CDR3 loop spans 16 amino acids. CDR1 and CDR2 from the germline V gene are KGHSH and LQKENI. Deletions cut 4 bases from V and 1 base from J, with 13 bases between. Sequencing was performed with immunoSEQ multiplex PCR; in TCRdb, only in-frame clones are kept and a portion is missing. The data show some 2,000,000 clones, with roughly 96% seen just once and 0.13% held by the top ten. There were no recent acute infections or vaccinations among the donors, who were healthy HIV-negative adults.

Sequencing was performed on naive CD4+ T cells sorted from blood. Specified subset: CD45RA+ positively selected. The chain combines TRBV18 with TRBJ2-2, with D perhaps TRBD1 (6 bases). The TCR was taken from a man younger than 35 in good health. The CDR3 loop reads CASSHDRPKNTGELFF. For the CDR3, the DNA is TGTGCCAGCTCACACGACAGGCCGAAGAACACCGGGGAGCTGTTTTTT. Together with reference TRBV18 and TRBJ2-2, the CDR3 gives the full variable domain: NAGVMQNPRHLVRRRGQEARLRCSPMKGHSHVYWYRQLPEEGLKFMVYLQKENIIDESGMPKERFSAEFPKEGPSILRIQQVVRGDSAAYFCASSHDRPKNTGELFFGEGSRLTVL.